This T cell receptor (beta chain) was recorded in a study of T cells expressing NK-cell markers. For the study at large: Most of the eight sequenced donors tested HCMV-seropositive; one tested seronegative.

Study results and limitations: Questions lingered over whether expanded NKG2C+ T cell clones were HCMV-specific.

CDR1 is DFQATT, CDR2 SNEGSKA, per germline (reference sequence). The CDR3 sequence is 16 residues long. A note on this clonotype: Its target is unknown.

From its re-call of the 5' RACE reads, TCRdb lists each CDR3 protein once, without DNA. Seen in this sample are roughly 170,000 distinct CDR3 sequences; the ten most common clones hold about 18%. Sequenced: blood T cells: a sorted CD56 or NKG2C T cell subset, CD4+ or CD8+ T cells, or bulk PBMC T cells (not recorded which). J is TRBJ2-2 and V is TRBV20-1; lacking DNA, the TRBD2 call made by TCRdb goes unchecked. This receptor was obtained from a woman aged 18-70 years in good health. The CDR3 loop is CSARLSGRADTGELFF.